What follows are 13 T cell receptor beta chains derived from one specimen sequenced in a study of cytomegalovirus exposure and HLA in healthy donors (dated by TCRdb to between 2016 and 2019). Libraries were prepared through the immunoSEQ multiplex PCR assay. For the multiplex PCR, a mixture combining 60 forward primers for TCR Vbeta segments and 13 reverse primers for TCR Jbeta segments was used. Sourced from immuneACCESS, this table was stored by TCRdb with only in-frame sequences that have V and J called. A share of the clones is absent; for the studies checked, an unresolved V gene accounts for under half, and the remainder has no known explanation. The sample table records about 190,000 clones; roughly 80% of these occur just once. The ten largest clones capture 3% to 4% of the sample. Sequenced sample: PBMCs. Receptors originate from a man between 45 and 60 years old in good health and CMV-seronegative.

This chain connects TRBV18 to TRBJ1-2; D possibly corresponds to TRBD1 (5 bases). Germline loops: CDR1 KGHSH, CDR2 LQKENI. V lost 3 bases and J 4 bases, leaving 9 bases between the germline ends. There are 13 residues in the CDR3. The CDR3 is CASSPDTSYGYTF. Here the CDR3 DNA reads TGTGCCAGCTCACCGGACACCTCCTATGGCTACACCTTC.

This clone occurred a few times. The chain links TRBV29-1 to TRBJ2-4; TRBD1 matches 9 bases. The CDR3 extends over 14 amino acids. V dropped 4 bases and J dropped 2; count of bases not matched to a gene: 3. Germline V lookup: CDR1 SQVTM, CDR2 ANQGSEA. The CDR3 coding sequence is TGCAGCGTTGTGGGACAGGGAACCAAAAACATTCAGTACTTC. Translating it yields CSVVGQGTKNIQYF.

The chain joins TRBV18 to TRBJ1-4, with TRBD1 as a possible D gene (6 bases). The CDR3 contains 19 residues. V lost 5 bases and J lost 0, with 22 bases in between. Germline CDR1 reads KGHSH; CDR2 reads LQKENI. The CDR3 region has the DNA TGTGCCAGCTCATCCCGGGACACTGGAGCATTCGCAACTAATGAAAAACTGTTTTTT. It yields the protein CASSSRDTGAFATNEKLFF.

This clone was counted only a few times. This chain connects TRBV2 to TRBJ1-1, with D unclear. CDR3 length: 12 residues. Per the germline V gene, CDR1 is SNHLY and CDR2 is FYNNEI. Between the trimmed V and J ends, which lost 7 bases and 3 bases, there was a span of 9 bases. CDR3 in amino acids: CASTEAYTEAFF. CDR3 in DNA: TGTGCCAGCACGGAGGCGTACACTGAAGCTTTCTTT.

The chain links TRBV4-1 to TRBJ1-2; no firm D call. Germline V gene lookup returns CDR1 MGHRA and CDR2 YSYEKL. Trimming removed 1 base at V and 6 bases at J, with 12 bases between. The CDR3 spans 14 residues. CDR3 residues: CASSQGARGDGYTF. DNA of the CDR3: TGCGCCAGCAGCCAAGGGGCCCGGGGAGATGGCTACACCTTC.

The chain links TRBV5-6 to TRBJ1-2; D perhaps matches TRBD1 (5 bases). Germline V gives CDR1 SGHDT, CDR2 YYEEEE. The CDR3 runs 14 residues. The V end lost 4 bases, the J end lost 8 bases, and 18 bases lay between the germline ends. In DNA, the CDR3 is TGTGCCAGCAGCCCGCGGGGCCTTTCGGGAGGCTACACCTTC. Translation gives CASSPRGLSGGYTF.

This chain uses TRBV5-6 with TRBJ2-7, with a possible D match to TRBD2 (5 bases). V was shortened by 0 bases and J by 6 bases, with 13 bases between the two germline ends. The germline CDR1 and CDR2 sequences are SGHDT and YYEEEE. The CDR3 spans 14 residues. DNA of the CDR3: TGTGCCAGCAGCTTGGAGTGGACGGCGGGCGAGCAGTACTTC. It specifies CASSLEWTAGEQYF.

This chain links TRBV15 with TRBJ2-7, with unresolved D. This CDR3 spans 13 amino acids. The ends were cut back, 0 bases at V and 2 bases at J, with 5 bases in the middle. In germline, CDR1 is LNHNV, CDR2 YYDKDF (reference sequence). CDR3 DNA: TGTGCCACCAGCAGAGATTTTACCTACGAGCAGTACTTC. This gives the protein CATSRDFTYEQYF.

This chain connects TRBV2 to TRBJ1-4, with TRBD1 identical over 9 bases. Germline V gene sequence: CDR1 SNHLY, CDR2 FYNNEI. The CDR3 is 14 residues long. After removal of 6 bases from V and 8 bases from J, the junction contained 7 bases not matched to a gene. CDR3: CASRRDRVGEKLFF. CDR3 coding DNA: TGTGCCAGCAGGCGGGACAGGGTGGGAGAAAAACTGTTTTTT.

This sequence joins TRBV7-9 and TRBJ1-1; D call uncertain. The CDR3 is 14 residues long. V was clipped by 2 bases and J by 2 bases, with 9 bases between them. Per the germline V gene, CDR1 is SEHNR and CDR2 is FQNEAQ (reference sequence). This CDR3 is CASSLFPENTEAFF. The CDR3 region has the DNA TGTGCCAGCAGCTTATTCCCAGAAAACACTGAAGCTTTCTTT.

The CDR3 here is CASRFGSLNTEAFF. Here the CDR3 DNA reads TGTGCCAGTAGATTCGGGAGCCTGAACACTGAAGCTTTCTTT. J is TRBJ1-1 and V is TRBV19, with D hard to call. V was pared by 6 bases and J by 0 bases, with 11 bases between. CDR1 and CDR2 (germline): LNHDA, SQIVND (reference sequence). This CDR3 is built from 14 residues. The variable domain in full, completed from reference TRBV19 and TRBJ1-1, reads DGGITQSPKYLFRKEGQNVTLSCEQNLNHDAMYWYRQDPGQGLRLIYYSQIVNDFQKGDIAEGYSVSREKKESFPLTVTSAQKNPTAFYLCASRFGSLNTEAFFGQGTRLTVV.

CDR3 sequence reads: CASSPTGATEAFF. In DNA, the CDR3 is TGTGCCAGCAGCCCCACAGGGGCGACTGAAGCTTTCTTT. The chain combines TRBV5-6 with TRBJ1-1; TRBD1 matches 7 bases. This CDR3 has 13 residues. From germline, CDR1 is SGHDT and CDR2 YYEEEE. Trimming at V came to 4 bases and at J to 5 bases, leaving 5 bases not matched to a gene.

This clone was seen more than once but under ten times. The rearrangement uses TRBV4-1 and TRBJ2-2; 13 nucleotides match TRBD2. Germline CDR1 reads MGHRA; CDR2 reads YSYEKL. CDR3 length equals 18 residues. Unmatched junction bases numbered 6, after V lost 1 base and J lost 4 bases. CDR3 nucleotides: TGCGCCAGCAGCCAAGGGGGACTAGCGGGGATCGGCACCGGGGAGCTGTTTTTT. Amino acid sequence: CASSQGGLAGIGTGELFF.